This T cell receptor beta chain was sequenced in a study of regulatory dendritic cells for organ transplantation. Study conclusions and caveats: The authors noted considerable between-person heterogeneity in alloreactive memory CD8+ cells. Naive T cells showed high diversity, memory cells less, memory CD8+ least. Mature dendritic cells appeared to drive more memory CD8+ clonal expansion than regulatory ones.

This clone was recorded only once. What it binds is not known. This table comes from immunoSEQ multiplex PCR, and its TCRdb copy is limited to in-frame clones, with some not included. The table has about 34,000 clones, around 90% seen once. Memory T cells were CD45RO+, naive were CD45RA+, sorted by FACS. V was clipped by 2 bases and J by 0 bases, with 10 bases between them. Germline CDR1 MNHEY, CDR2 SVGAGI. The CDR3 has 16 residues. The V gene is TRBV6-5, the J gene TRBJ1-4; the D is unclear. This sequence originates from a human donor in good health. Sequenced input: naive CD4+ T cells from blood. Subset in this sample: CD45RA+ naive T cells. The chain's CDR3 is CASSYTGVTTNEKLFF. The CDR3 DNA follows: TGTGCCAGCAGTTACACCGGGGTTACAACTAATGAAAAACTGTTTTTT.